This TCR beta chain derives from a study of OX40 agonist ivuxolimab in advanced cancers. The wider study: Cohort: about 82% men, mean age roughly 60, aged about 20 to 90. Study observations and caveats: The specificity for antigen of the expanded peripheral T cells was not determined. Among the lowest peripheral clonal expansion occurred in 0.1-3.0 mg/kg partial responders.

About this clone: Its specificity is unknown.

From germline, CDR1 is MDHEN and CDR2 SYDVKM. CDR3 size: 15 residues. The V and J ends lost 6 bases and 9 bases, in that order; junction bases with no gene match: 9. Generated by immunoSEQ multiplex PCR, the TCRdb table keeps only in-frame clones and is missing some. This table has roughly 80,000 clones, approximately 88% appearing once. This receptor was taken from an adult with an advanced solid tumor such as melanoma, head and neck, liver or kidney cancer. The material was CD4+ or CD8+ T cells sorted from blood, obtained in a trial of the OX40 agonist ivuxolimab. The rearrangement joins TRBV28 to TRBJ1-6, with 9 bases aligning to TRBD1. CDR3 DNA: TGTGCCAGCAGCCCTCCGGGACAGGGATTTTCACCCCTCCACTTT. Its protein is CASSPPGQGFSPLHF. The variable domain in full, completed from reference TRBV28 and TRBJ1-6, reads DVKVTQSSRYLVKRTGEKVFLECVQDMDHENMFWYRQDPGLGLRLIYFSYDVKMKEKGDIPEGYSVSREKKERFSLILESASTNQTSMYLCASSPPGQGFSPLHFGNGTRLTVT.